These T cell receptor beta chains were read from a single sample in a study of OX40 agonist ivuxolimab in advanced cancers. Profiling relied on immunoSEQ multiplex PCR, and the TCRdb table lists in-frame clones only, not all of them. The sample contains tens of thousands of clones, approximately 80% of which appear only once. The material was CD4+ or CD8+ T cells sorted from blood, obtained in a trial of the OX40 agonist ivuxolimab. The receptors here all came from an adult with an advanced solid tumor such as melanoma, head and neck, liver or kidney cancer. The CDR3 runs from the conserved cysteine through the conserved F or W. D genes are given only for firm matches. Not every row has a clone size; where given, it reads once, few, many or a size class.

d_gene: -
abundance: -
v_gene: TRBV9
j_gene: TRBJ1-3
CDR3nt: TGTGCCAGCAGCGTCTCAGCGCTCTCTGGAAACACCATATATTTT
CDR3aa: CASSVSALSGNTIYF

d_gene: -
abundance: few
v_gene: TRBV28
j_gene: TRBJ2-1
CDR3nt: TGTGCCAGCAGTAGCGGGAATGAGCAGTTCTTC
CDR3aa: CASSSGNEQFF

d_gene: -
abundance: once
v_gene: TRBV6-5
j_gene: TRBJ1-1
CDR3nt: TGTGCCAGCAGTTACTCGGGACCCCTCGGGACTGAAGCTTTCTTT
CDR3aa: CASSYSGPLGTEAFF

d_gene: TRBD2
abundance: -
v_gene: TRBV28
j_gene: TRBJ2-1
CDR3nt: TGTGCCAGCAGTTTGTCGGGGGGGCAGTACAATGAGCAGTTCTTC
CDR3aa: CASSLSGGQYNEQFF

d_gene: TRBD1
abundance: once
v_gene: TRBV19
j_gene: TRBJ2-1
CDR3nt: TGTGCCAGTAGTATTAGACAGGGTAGTGAGCAGTTCTTC
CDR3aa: CASSIRQGSEQFF

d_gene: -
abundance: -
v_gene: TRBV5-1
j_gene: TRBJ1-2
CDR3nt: TGCGCCAGCAGCTTGGTAGCGGCAGGGCATGGCTACACCTTC
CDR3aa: CASSLVAAGHGYTF

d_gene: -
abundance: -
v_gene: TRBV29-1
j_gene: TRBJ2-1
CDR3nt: TGCAGCGTGGTCCCAGTGGTAACTTACAATGAGCAGTTCTTC
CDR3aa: CSVVPVVTYNEQFF

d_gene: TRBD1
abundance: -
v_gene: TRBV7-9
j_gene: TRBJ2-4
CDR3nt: TGTGCCAGCAGCCTCCGACAGGGGCTCAAAAACATTCAGTACTTC
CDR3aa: CASSLRQGLKNIQYF

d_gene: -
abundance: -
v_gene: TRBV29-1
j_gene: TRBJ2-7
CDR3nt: TGCAGCGCCTCTATGGTTTCGTACGAGCAGTACTTC
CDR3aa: CSASMVSYEQYF

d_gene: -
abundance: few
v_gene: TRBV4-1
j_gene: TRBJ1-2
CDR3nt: TGCGCCAGCAGCCTCGAACAGGGCAACTATGGCTACACCTTC
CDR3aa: CASSLEQGNYGYTF

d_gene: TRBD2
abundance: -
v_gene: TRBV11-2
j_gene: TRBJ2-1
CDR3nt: TGTGCCAGCAGCCCAACTCTAGCGGGAGGCTCCTACAATGAGCAGTTCTTC
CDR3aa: CASSPTLAGGSYNEQFF

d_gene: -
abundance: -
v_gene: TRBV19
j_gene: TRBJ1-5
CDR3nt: TGTGCCAGTAGTCCGGGGGCGGGACAGCCCCAGCATTTT
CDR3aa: CASSPGAGQPQHF

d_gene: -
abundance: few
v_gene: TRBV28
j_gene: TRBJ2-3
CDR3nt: TGTGCCAGCAGCAAGGGGGACACAGATACGCAGTATTTT
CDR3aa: CASSKGDTDTQYF

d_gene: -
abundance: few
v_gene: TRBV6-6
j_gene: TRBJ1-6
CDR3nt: TGTGCCAGCACCCTTGGGGGTCCGAATTCACCCCTCCACTTT
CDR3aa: CASTLGGPNSPLHF

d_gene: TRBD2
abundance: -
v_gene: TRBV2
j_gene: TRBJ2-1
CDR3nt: TGTGCCAGCAGTGAAGCGGCGGGGGATGAGCAGTTCTTC
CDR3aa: CASSEAAGDEQFF

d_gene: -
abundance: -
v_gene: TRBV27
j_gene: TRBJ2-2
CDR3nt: TGTGCCAGCAGTTTATCGATGGGGACCGGGGAGCTGTTTTTT
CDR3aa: CASSLSMGTGELFF

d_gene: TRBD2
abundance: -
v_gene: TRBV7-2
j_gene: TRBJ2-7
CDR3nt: TGTGCCAGCAGCCCGGGACTAGCGGAGGGCTACGAGCAGTACTTC
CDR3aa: CASSPGLAEGYEQYF

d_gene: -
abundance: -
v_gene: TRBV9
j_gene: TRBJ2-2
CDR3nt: TGTGCCAGCAGCACCTACAGGGACACCGGGGAGCTGTTTTTT
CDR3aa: CASSTYRDTGELFF

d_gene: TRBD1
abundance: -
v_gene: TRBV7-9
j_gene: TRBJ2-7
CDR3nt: TGTGCCAGCAGCGGCGACAGGGGGCCCTACGAGCAGTACTTC
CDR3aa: CASSGDRGPYEQYF

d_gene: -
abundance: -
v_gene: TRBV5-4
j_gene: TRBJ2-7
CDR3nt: TGTGCCAGCAGCTTGGGAGGTAGCGGAAGCTCCTACGAGCAGTACTTC
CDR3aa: CASSLGGSGSSYEQYF